Here is one T cell receptor beta chain with its context. Its antigen is undetermined. This entry comes from a study of regulatory T cells in long-lasting Graves disease. Notes on the study in general: Persistent disease was characterized by preferential usage of TRBV28, TRBJ1-2 and TRBJ2-5.

The time point denotes: newly diagnosed GD, antithyroid drugs for less than 3 months. The TCR library was made from RNA extracted from PBMCs. To make TCR beta libraries, researchers used iRepertoire HTBI primers and Arm-PCR of CDR3 regions. In TCRdb, the multiplex PCR reads were re-called with MiXCR into one record per CDR3 protein. The repertoire holds some 450,000 distinct CDR3 sequences, with roughly 15% as singletons. The germline V and J ends were trimmed by 6 bases and 0 bases, with 15 bases remaining between them. The CDR3 sequence is 15 residues long. Looked up from germline, CDR1 is MNHNS and CDR2 is SASEGT. The sample also formed part of further work on T cells in Graves' hyperthyroidism and ophthalmopathy.

The chain is built from TRBV6-1 and TRBJ2-7; tentatively, D is TRBD2 (5 bases). The receptor was derived from a woman in her twenties or thirties with Graves disease. This sample comprised peripheral blood mononuclear cells (PBMCs), obtained at new diagnosis, from a patient treated with antithyroid drugs. The CDR3: CASRVAQYYSYEQYF. Written as DNA, the CDR3 is TGTGCCAGCAGGGTAGCGCAATATTACTCCTACGAGCAGTACTTC.